The T cell receptor beta chain under discussion was sequenced for a study of read filtering for tumor transcriptome and immune sequencing. CDR1 is SQVTM and CDR2 is ANQGSEA in the germline V gene. V shed 3 bases and J shed 0 bases, with 11 bases lying between them. The CDR3 contains 14 residues. This clonotype was seen repeatedly, ten times or more. From 400 to 450 ng of RNA, a library with molecular barcoded alpha/delta and beta/gamma adaptors was made. TCRdb passed the reads through MiXCR, listing each CDR3 protein once. The sample consists of around 20,000 distinct CDR3 sequences, around 20% of them appearing once.

The material sequenced was a population of CD138-negative cells sorted from bone marrow. The V gene is TRBV29-1, the J gene TRBJ1-1; D is unclear. The sequence derives from a donor at least 40 years old with multiple myeloma. The CDR3 loop reads CSVEARQLNTEAFF. The CDR3 DNA sequence: TGCAGCGTTGAGGCTCGGCAGCTGAACACTGAAGCTTTCTTT. The full variable domain, in which reference TRBV29-1 and TRBJ1-1 provide the parts outside the CDR3, is SAVISQKPSRDICQRGTSLTIQCQVDSQVTMMFWYRQQPGQSLTLIATANQGSEATYESGFVIDKFPISRPNLTFSTLTVSNMSPEDSSIYLCSVEARQLNTEAFFGQGTRLTVV.